The TCR beta chain described here comes from a study of blood T cell repertoires in COVID-19. Study-level information: The samples span acute and convalescent COVID-19 from the United States, Italy and Spain.

Clones were sequenced by immunoSEQ multiplex PCR, and TCRdb holds only the in-frame ones, with some missing. This sample has about 320,000 clones, with 87% found just once. Researchers sorted participants into cohorts using their self-reported clinical history. Deletions cut 2 bases from V and 4 bases from J, with 8 bases between. Germline V gene sequence: CDR1 MNHEY, CDR2 SVGEGT. CDR3 length equals 13 residues. The rearrangement joins TRBV6-2 or TRBV6-3 to TRBJ1-1; D might be TRBD1 (5 bases). The sequence was collected from a woman aged 18-29 years who had recovered from COVID-19. Sequencing was done on a sample of PBMCs or T cells enriched from blood (not recorded which). The CDR3 nucleotides read TGTGCCAGCAGTTACCAGGGTGTCACTGAAGCTTTCTTT. Translated: CASSYQGVTEAFF.